This T cell receptor (beta chain) was profiled in a study of CD8 T cells in ankylosing spondylitis (dated by TCRdb to between 2016 and 2019). Context from the whole study: To find TCR variants linked to disease, the study profiled T cell receptor beta repertoires in ankylosing spondylitis patients and healthy donors. The whole study cohort included over 85 healthy donors and about two dozen ankylosing spondylitis patients. Peripheral blood was sampled, and synovial fluid was additionally collected from ankylosing spondylitis patients.

This sample was sequenced with an Illumina HiSeq 2500. Quantitative 5'-RACE with molecular barcodes was used to prepare TCR beta libraries. Per the authors' processing: A new computational method, built on a probabilistic model of VDJ rearrangement, was used to identify disease-linked TCR variants. TCRdb cleaned the public reads at Q25 with fastp, built clones with MiXCR and kept in-frame beta chains. When rows share a CDR3 protein, they turn into one entry using the most common DNA and genes. The V and J calls here are based on TCRdb, not the publication. For this sample the table gives roughly 7,500 distinct CDR3 sequences, of which 8.2% were detected only once. Together, the top ten hold 23% of the sample. Overall results and qualifications from the work: Some of the motif variants had been reported before in the synovial fluid and blood of reactive arthritis patients, a finding that suggests common disease-initiation mechanisms. Significant enrichment of the disease-linked clones was reported in matched synovial fluid samples from ankylosing spondylitis patients. The disease-linked clones showed a CD8+ phenotype and occurred at relatively low frequencies in peripheral blood. A TCR beta motif of seven or eight highly homologous amino acid variants appeared characteristic of blood from ankylosing spondylitis patients.

Worth noting for this clonotype: Which antigen it targets is not known. The sample holds no much larger clone one base away, and base qualities are not on file.

The clonotype originates from a male donor with ankylosing spondylitis or in good health (not recorded which). The sequenced material came from blood, either unsorted or a sorted T cell fraction (not recorded which).

The nucleotide sequence is TGTGCCAGCAGCGGCGACTCCCTTGGAGAGACCCAGTACTTC. This yields the protein CASSGDSLGETQYF. Rearrangement joined TRBV9 to TRBJ2-5; the D gene assignment is ambiguous. Via the germline V gene, CDR1 is SGDLS and CDR2 YYNGEE. From the cysteine through the phenylalanine, the CDR3 covers 14 amino acids. Only the CDR3 DNA is retained, 42 bases long and in frame from the first base. Trimming at the junction amounts to 3 bases on V and 4 bases on J, and the germline ends lie 13 bases apart. Outside the CDR3, residues come from the reference TRBV9 and TRBJ2-5 proteins, so the full variable domain is: DSGVTQTPKHLITATGQRVTLRCSPRSGDLSVYWYQQSLDQGLQFLIQYYNGEERAKGNILERFSAQQFPDLHSELNLSSLELGDSALYFCASSGDSLGETQYFGPGTRLLVL.